This T cell receptor beta chain was identified in a study of T cell repertoires in cytomegalovirus infection. Study observations and caveats: HLA-C-restricted CMV-specific TCR beta clonotypes prevailed in the ex vivo response.

This clonotype was observed a handful of times. Its antigen is unidentified. TCRdb re-derived calls from the reads in MiXCR, one entry per CDR3 protein. Seen here are 500,000 or so distinct CDR3 sequences, about 17% observed once, and the top ten hold around 25%. Germline V gene lookup returns CDR1 KGHDR and CDR2 SFDVKD. The CDR3 spans 14 residues. V lost 9 bases to trimming and J lost 6 bases, with 16 bases between them. The material sequenced was CD8+ T cells from PBMCs. The chain combines TRBV24-1 with TRBJ2-2; D perhaps matches TRBD1 (6 bases). The receptor was derived from a human donor in good health (CMV status not recorded). Some clones in this sample may be carry-over from other donors' samples. The CDR3 coding sequence is TGTGCCACCGCGGACAGCTTGTACCCCGGGGAGCTGTTTTTT. Translated: CATADSLYPGELFF.